The TCR beta chain under discussion was sequenced for a study of T-cell reconstitution after alpha-beta-depleted transplantation in children (dated by TCRdb to 2016 to 2017). Describing the broader study: Using TCR repertoire profiling, the study quantitatively followed how T-cell immune reconstitution unfolded in children after TCRalphabeta/CD19-depleted allogeneic hematopoietic cell transplantation. On the study overall, not on this receptor specifically: The apparently early recovery of alphabetaT-cell counts about two months after transplant reportedly depended on only several hundred rapidly expanded clones that came from non-depleted graft cells. In some patients, the high TCRbeta diversity seen at day 60 was put down to recipient T cells and intrathymic progenitors that had survived conditioning. The frequencies of hyperexpanded clones fell over the following months, and after one year, T-cell counts and TCRbeta diversity were mostly attributed to newly produced T cells.

Concerning this clonotype: The specificity of this receptor is unknown. One base away there is no much larger clone; base qualities are not given.

The treatment or condition label here, explained by the study, means: allogeneic hematopoietic cell transplantation with graft depleted of TCRalphabeta T cells and CD19 B cells. The transplant recipients were children given TCRalphabeta/CD19-depleted allogeneic hematopoietic cell grafts. The CDR3 covers 12 residues, taking in both the cysteine and the phenylalanine. CDR3 DNA is the only sequence kept; it has 36 bases, read in frame from the first base. From the germline V gene, CDR1 is SNHLY and CDR2 is FYNNEI. Library preparation was by PCR. The instrument was an Illumina HiSeq 2500. TCR library preparation used molecular barcoding, with unique molecular identifiers applied to normalize quantification of the TCRbeta repertoire. Starting from the raw public reads, TCRdb applied fastp trimming at Q25, assembled clones with MiXCR and retained in-frame beta chains. Every distinct CDR3 protein forms one entry, paired with its most common genes and DNA. The sample contains about a million distinct CDR3 sequences, roughly 29% of them found a single time. Jointly, the top ten make up approximately 30% of the sample.

The sample in question was PBMCs, mostly from graft donor cells, obtained 360 days after TCRalphabeta/CD19-depleted stem cell transplant. This TCR was sampled from a boy in the first two years of life who had a stem cell transplant for SCID, so the T cells may come from the graft donor. This sequence uses TRBV2 and TRBJ2-7; no D gene can be assigned with confidence. This receptor carries the CDR3 CASAQEPYEQYF. The nucleotide sequence reads as follows: TGTGCTTCTGCCCAGGAGCCCTACGAGCAGTACTTC.